What follows is one TCR beta chain and its context. Its antigen is not identified. Clones were sequenced by immunoSEQ multiplex PCR, and TCRdb holds only the in-frame ones, with some missing. Among around 99,000 clones, about 90% were seen once, and the ten largest hold roughly 7%. This specimen belongs to a study of T cell responses to AZD1222 COVID-19 vaccine. About the research overall: The study pooled second doses at about 4 or about 12 weeks. General observations from the study: Spike-specific TCR depth and breadth grew after two AZD1222 doses. Among AZD1222 vaccinees, only six were seropositive at baseline.

Germline loops: CDR1 SEHNR, CDR2 FQNEAQ (reference sequence). The CDR3 is made up of 14 amino acids. J gave up 3 bases and V 5 bases, and 6 bases lay outside the gene matches. The chain couples TRBV7-9 to TRBJ1-2, with 7 bases that match TRBD1. The source material was peripheral blood, sampled on day 0 of AZD1222 vaccination. This TCR derives from an adult in good health. The CDR3 loop reads CASSPSGQDYGYTF. The CDR3, as DNA: TGTGCCAGCAGCCCCAGTGGACAGGACTATGGCTACACCTTC.